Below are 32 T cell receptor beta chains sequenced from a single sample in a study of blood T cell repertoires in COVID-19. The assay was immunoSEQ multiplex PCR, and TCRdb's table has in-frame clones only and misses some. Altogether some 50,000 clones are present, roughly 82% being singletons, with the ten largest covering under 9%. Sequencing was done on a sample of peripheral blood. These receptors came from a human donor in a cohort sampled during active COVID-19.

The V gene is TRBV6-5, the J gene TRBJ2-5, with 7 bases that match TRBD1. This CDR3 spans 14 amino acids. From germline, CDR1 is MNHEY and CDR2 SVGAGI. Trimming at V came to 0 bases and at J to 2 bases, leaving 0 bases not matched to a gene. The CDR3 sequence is CASSYSTGQETQYF. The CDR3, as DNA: TGTGCCAGCAGTTACTCGACAGGGCAAGAGACCCAGTACTTC.

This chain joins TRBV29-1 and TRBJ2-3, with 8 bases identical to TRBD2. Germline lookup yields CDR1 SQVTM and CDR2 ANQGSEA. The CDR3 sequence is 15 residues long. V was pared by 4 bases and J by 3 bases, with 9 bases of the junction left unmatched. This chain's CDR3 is CSVVWASGSTDTQYF. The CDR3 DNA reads TGCAGCGTTGTCTGGGCTAGCGGGTCGACAGATACGCAGTATTTT.

The CDR3 is CASSQTFGRDTQYF. In nucleotides, the CDR3 is TGTGCCAGCAGCCAGACGTTTGGCAGGGATACGCAGTATTTT. The chain has TRBV7-2 and TRBJ2-3; D is unresolved. Germline V gene sequence: CDR1 SGHTA, CDR2 FQGNSA. V gave up 5 bases and J gave up 6 bases, with 15 bases separating them. This CDR3 spans 14 amino acids.

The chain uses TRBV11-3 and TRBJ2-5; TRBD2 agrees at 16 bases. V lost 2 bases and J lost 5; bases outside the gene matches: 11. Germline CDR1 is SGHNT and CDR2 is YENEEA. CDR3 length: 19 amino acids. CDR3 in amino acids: CASSLSPGLAGGSSETQYF. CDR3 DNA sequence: TGTGCCAGCAGCTTATCCCCGGGACTAGCGGGAGGGTCCTCGGAGACCCAGTACTTC.

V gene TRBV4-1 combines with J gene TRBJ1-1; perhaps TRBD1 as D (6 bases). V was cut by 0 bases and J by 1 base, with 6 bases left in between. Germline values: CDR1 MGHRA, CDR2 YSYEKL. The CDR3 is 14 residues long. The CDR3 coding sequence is TGCGCCAGCAGCCAAGAGACAGGGAACACTGAAGCTTTCTTT. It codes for CASSQETGNTEAFF.

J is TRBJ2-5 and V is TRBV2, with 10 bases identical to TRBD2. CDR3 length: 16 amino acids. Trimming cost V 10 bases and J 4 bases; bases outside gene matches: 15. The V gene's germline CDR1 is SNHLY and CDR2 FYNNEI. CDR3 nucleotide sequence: TGTGCCACCTCCTGGGCTAGCGGGAGCTGGGCAGAGACCCAGTACTTC. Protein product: CATSWASGSWAETQYF.

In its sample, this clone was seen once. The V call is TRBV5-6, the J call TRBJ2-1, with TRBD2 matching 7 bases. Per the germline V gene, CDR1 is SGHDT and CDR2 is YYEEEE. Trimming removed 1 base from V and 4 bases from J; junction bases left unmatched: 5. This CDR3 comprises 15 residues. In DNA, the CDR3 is TGTGCCAGCAGCTTGTTGATAGCGGGTTACAATGAGCAGTTCTTC. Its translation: CASSLLIAGYNEQFF.

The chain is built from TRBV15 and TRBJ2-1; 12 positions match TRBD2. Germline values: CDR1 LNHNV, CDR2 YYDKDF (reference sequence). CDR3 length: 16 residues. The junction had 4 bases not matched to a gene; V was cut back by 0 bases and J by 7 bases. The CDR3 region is CATSRDTSGRFNEQFF. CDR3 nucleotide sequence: TGTGCCACCAGCAGAGACACTAGCGGGAGGTTTAATGAGCAGTTCTTC.

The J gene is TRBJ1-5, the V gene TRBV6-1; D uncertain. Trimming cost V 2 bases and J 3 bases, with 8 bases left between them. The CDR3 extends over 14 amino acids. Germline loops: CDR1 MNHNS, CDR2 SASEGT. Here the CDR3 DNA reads TGTGCCAGCAGTGAACCCAGTTACAATCAGCCCCAGCATTTT. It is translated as CASSEPSYNQPQHF.

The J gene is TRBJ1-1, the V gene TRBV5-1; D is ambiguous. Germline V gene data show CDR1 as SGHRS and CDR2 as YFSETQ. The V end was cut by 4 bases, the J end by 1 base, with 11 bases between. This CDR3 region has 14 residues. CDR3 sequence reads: CASSTLSENTEAFF. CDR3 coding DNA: TGCGCCAGCAGCACTCTGTCTGAGAACACTGAAGCTTTCTTT.

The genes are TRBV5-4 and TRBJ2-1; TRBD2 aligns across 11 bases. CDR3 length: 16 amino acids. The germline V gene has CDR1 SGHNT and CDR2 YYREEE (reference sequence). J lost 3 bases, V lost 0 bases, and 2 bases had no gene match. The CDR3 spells CASSLGGTSGYNEQFF. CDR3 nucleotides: TGTGCCAGCAGCTTGGGCGGGACTAGCGGCTACAATGAGCAGTTCTTC.

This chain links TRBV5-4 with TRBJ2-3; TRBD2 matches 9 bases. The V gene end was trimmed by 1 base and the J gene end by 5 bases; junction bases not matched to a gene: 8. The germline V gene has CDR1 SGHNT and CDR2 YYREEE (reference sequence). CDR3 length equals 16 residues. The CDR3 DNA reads TGTGCCAGCAGCTTGTCTCGGACTAGCGATGGAGATACGCAGTATTTT. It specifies CASSLSRTSDGDTQYF. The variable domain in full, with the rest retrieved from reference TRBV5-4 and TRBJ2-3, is ETGVTQSPTHLIKTRGQQVTLRCSSQSGHNTVSWYQQALGQGPQFIFQYYREEENGRGNFPPRFSGLQFPNYSSELNVNALELDDSALYLCASSLSRTSDGDTQYFGPGTRLTVL.

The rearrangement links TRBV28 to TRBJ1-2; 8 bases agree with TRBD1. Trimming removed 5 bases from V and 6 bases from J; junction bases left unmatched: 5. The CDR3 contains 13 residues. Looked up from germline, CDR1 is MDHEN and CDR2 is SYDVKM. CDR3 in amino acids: CASSLRTGHGYTF. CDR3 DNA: TGTGCCAGCAGTCTCCGGACAGGGCATGGCTACACCTTC.

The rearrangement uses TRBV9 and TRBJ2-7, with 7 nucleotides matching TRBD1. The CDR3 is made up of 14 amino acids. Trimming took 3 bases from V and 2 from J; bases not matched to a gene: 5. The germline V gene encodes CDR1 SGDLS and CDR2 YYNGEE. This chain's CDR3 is CASSAAGTAYEQYF. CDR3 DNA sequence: TGTGCCAGCAGCGCCGCCGGGACAGCCTACGAGCAGTACTTC.

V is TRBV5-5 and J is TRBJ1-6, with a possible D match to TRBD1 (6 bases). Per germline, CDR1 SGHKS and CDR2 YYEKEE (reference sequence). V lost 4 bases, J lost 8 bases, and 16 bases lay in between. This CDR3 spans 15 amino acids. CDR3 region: CASSPGGGGDSPLHF. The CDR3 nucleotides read TGTGCCAGCAGCCCCGGTGGTGGGGGCGATTCACCCCTCCACTTT.

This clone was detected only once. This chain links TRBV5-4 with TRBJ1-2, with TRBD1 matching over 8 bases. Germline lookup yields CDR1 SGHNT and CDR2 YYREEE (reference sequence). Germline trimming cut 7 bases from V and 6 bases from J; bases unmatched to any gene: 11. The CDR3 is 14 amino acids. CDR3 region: CASFRTGRSDGYTF. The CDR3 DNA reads TGTGCCAGCTTCCGGACAGGGAGAAGCGATGGCTACACCTTC.

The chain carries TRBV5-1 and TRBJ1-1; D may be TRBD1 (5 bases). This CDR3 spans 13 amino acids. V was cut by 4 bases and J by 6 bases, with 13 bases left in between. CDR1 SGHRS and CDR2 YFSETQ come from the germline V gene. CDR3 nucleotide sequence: TGCGCCAGCAGCGTCGGGACTCTCGCTGAAGCTTTCTTT. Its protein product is CASSVGTLAEAFF.

The CDR3: CASSTWTSGFYEQYF. CDR3 in DNA: TGTGCCAGTAGTACCTGGACTAGCGGTTTCTACGAGCAGTACTTC. V and J are TRBV19 and TRBJ2-7; TRBD2 aligns across 10 bases. Trimming at V came to 4 bases and at J to 3 bases, leaving 6 bases not matched to a gene. CDR1 LNHDA and CDR2 SQIVND come from the germline V gene (reference sequence). This CDR3 spans 15 amino acids.

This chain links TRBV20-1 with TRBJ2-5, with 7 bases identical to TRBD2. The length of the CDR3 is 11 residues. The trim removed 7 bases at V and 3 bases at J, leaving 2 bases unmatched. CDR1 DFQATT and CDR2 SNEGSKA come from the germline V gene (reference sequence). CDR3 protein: CSGGREETQYF. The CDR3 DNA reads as TGCAGTGGAGGGAGGGAAGAGACCCAGTACTTC.

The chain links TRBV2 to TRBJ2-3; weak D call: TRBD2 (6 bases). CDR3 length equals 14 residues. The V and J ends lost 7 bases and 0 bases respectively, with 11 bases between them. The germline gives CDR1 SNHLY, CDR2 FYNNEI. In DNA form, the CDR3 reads TGTGCCAGCACCGTGGGGGGTAGCACAGATACGCAGTATTTT. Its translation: CASTVGGSTDTQYF.

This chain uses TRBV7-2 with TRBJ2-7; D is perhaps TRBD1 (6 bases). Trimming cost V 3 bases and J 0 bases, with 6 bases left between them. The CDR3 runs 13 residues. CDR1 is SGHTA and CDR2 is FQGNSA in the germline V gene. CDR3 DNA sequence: TGTGCCAGCAGCTTGGACAGCTCCTACGAGCAGTACTTC. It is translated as CASSLDSSYEQYF.

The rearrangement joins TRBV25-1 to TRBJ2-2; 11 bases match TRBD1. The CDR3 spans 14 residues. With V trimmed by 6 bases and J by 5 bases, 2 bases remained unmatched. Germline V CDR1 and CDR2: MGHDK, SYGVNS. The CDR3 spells CASSGTGGTGELFF. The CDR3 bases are TGTGCCAGCAGCGGGACAGGGGGAACCGGGGAGCTGTTTTTT.

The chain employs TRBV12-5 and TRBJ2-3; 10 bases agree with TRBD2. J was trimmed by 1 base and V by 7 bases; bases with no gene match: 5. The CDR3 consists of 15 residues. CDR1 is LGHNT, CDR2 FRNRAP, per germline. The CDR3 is CASAFGTSGTDTQYF. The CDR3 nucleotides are TGTGCTAGTGCATTCGGGACTAGCGGCACAGATACGCAGTATTTT.

In DNA, the CDR3 is TGTGCCAGCAGCTTAGGCGGCTCTGGAAACACCATATATTTT. Translation gives CASSLGGSGNTIYF. The J gene is TRBJ1-3, the V gene TRBV7-9; D is unresolved. V lost 1 base, J lost 0 bases, and 4 bases lay in between. The CDR3 loop spans 14 amino acids. Germline V gene data show CDR1 as SEHNR and CDR2 as FQNEAQ (reference sequence). Full variable domain (outside the CDR3, taken from reference TRBV7-9 and TRBJ1-3): DTGVSQNPRHKITKRGQNVTFRCDPISEHNRLYWYRQTLGQGPEFLTYFQNEAQLEKSRLLSDRFSAERPKGSFSTLEIQRTEQGDSAMYLCASSLGGSGNTIYFGEGSWLTVV.

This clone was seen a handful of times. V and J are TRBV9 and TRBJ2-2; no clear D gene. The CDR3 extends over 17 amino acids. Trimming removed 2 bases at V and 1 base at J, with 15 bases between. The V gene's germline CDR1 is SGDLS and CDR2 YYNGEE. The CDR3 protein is CASSVQGVGGNTGELFF. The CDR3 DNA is TGTGCCAGCAGCGTTCAAGGAGTCGGTGGGAACACCGGGGAGCTGTTTTTT.

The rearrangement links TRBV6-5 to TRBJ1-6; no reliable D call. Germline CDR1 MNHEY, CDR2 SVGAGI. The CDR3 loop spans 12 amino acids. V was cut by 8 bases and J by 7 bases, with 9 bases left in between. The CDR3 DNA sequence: TGTGCCAGCGGGCTCGGAAATTCACCCCTCCACTTT. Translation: CASGLGNSPLHF.

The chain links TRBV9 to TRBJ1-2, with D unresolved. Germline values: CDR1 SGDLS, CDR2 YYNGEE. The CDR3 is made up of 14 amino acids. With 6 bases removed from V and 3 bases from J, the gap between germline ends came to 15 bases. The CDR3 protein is CASTEFDTDYGYTF. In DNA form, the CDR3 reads TGTGCCAGCACCGAGTTCGACACGGACTATGGCTACACCTTC.

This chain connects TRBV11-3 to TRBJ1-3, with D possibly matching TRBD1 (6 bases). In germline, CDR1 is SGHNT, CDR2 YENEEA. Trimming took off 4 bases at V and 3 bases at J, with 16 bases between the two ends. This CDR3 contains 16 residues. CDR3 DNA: TGTGCCAGCAGCTCGACGGGGGGGGCCGTTGGAAACACCATATATTTT. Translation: CASSSTGGAVGNTIYF.

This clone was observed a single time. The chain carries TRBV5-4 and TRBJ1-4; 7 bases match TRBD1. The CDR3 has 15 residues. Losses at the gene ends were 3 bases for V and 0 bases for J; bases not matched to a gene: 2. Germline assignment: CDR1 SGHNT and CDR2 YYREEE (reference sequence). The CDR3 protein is CASSSTGATNEKLFF. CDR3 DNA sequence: TGTGCCAGCAGCTCCACAGGGGCAACTAATGAAAAACTGTTTTTT.

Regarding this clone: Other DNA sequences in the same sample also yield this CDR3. In nucleotides, the CDR3 is TGTGCCAGTCGTAGACAGCCTTACTCTGGAAACACCATATATTTT. It translates to CASRRQPYSGNTIYF. This rearrangement joins TRBV19 to TRBJ1-3, with a possible D match to TRBD1 (5 bases). Trimming cost V 8 bases and J 0 bases, with 14 bases left between them. Germline V gene data show CDR1 as LNHDA and CDR2 as SQIVND (reference sequence). This CDR3 has 15 amino acids.

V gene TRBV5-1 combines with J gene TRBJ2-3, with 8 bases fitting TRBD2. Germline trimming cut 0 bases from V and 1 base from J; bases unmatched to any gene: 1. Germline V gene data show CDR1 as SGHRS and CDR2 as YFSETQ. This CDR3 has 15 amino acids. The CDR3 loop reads CASSLEAGGTDTQYF. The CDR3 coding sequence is TGCGCCAGCAGCTTGGAAGCGGGGGGCACAGATACGCAGTATTTT.

CDR3 in amino acids: CASSPGHEQFF. The CDR3 DNA sequence: TGTGCCAGCAGTCCAGGCCATGAGCAGTTCTTC. The chain has TRBV27 and TRBJ2-1; D call uncertain. V was cut by 5 bases and J by 8 bases, with 7 bases left in between. This CDR3 comprises 11 residues. Germline CDR1 is MNHEY and CDR2 is SMNVEV (reference sequence).